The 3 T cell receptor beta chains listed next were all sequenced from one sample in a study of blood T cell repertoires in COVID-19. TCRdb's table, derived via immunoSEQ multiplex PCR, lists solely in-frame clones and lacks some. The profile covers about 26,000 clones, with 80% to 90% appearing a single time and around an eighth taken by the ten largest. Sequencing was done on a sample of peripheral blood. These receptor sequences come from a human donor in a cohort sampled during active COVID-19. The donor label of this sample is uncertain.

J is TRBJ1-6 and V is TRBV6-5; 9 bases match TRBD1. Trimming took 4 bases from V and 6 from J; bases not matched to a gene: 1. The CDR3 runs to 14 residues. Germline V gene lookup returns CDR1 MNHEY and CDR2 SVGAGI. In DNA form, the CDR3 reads TGTGCCAGCAGTTTGGGACAGGGTAATTCACCCCTCCACTTT. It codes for CASSLGQGNSPLHF.

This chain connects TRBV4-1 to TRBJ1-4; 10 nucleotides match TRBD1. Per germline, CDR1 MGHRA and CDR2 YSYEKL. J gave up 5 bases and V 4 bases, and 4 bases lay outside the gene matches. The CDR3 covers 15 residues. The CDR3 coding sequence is TGCGCCAGCAGCCGGGAGACAGGGGGCAATGAAAAACTGTTTTTT. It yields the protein CASSRETGGNEKLFF.

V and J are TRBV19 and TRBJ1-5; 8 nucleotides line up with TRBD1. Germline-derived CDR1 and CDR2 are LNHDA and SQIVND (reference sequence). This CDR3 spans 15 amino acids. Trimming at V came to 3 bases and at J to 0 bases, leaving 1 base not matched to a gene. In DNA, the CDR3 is TGTGCCAGTAGTATGACAGGGGTTAGCAATCAGCCCCAGCATTTT. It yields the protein CASSMTGVSNQPQHF.